One sample yielded the 22 T cell receptor beta chains listed below, sequenced in a study of cytomegalovirus exposure and HLA in healthy donors. The PCR employed 60 Vbeta primers together with 13 Jbeta primers. Generated by immunoSEQ multiplex PCR, the TCRdb table keeps only in-frame clones and is missing some. The data contain roughly 120,000 clones, about 76% of them seen just once; the ten biggest clones take up about 2.4%. The material sequenced was PBMCs. The receptor set was obtained from a woman aged 40 to 55 in good health and CMV-seronegative.

This clone was observed a single time. The CDR3 nucleotides are TGTGCCAGCAGCTTGGGTAGCGGGAGAGCCTACACCGGGGAGCTGTTTTTT. It yields the protein CASSLGSGRAYTGELFF. The J gene is TRBJ2-2, the V gene TRBV5-6; 9 positions match TRBD2. The V gene's germline CDR1 is SGHDT and CDR2 YYEEEE. V gave up 0 bases and J gave up 3 bases; unmatched junction bases: 6. CDR3 length: 17 amino acids.

The chain has TRBV20-1 and TRBJ2-7, with no clear D. Germline values: CDR1 DFQATT, CDR2 SNEGSKA (reference sequence). The CDR3 spans 10 residues. V lost 6 bases and J 4 bases, leaving 7 bases between the germline ends. The DNA of the CDR3 is TGCAGTGCCCTCCTTTACGAGCAGTACTTC. As protein: CSALLYEQYF.

CDR3 coding DNA: TGTGCCAGCAGCTTCGTAACAGGGGACACTGAAGCTTTCTTT. Protein: CASSFVTGDTEAFF. V and J are TRBV11-1 and TRBJ1-1; 7 positions match TRBD1. Germline trimming cut 3 bases from V and 3 bases from J; bases unmatched to any gene: 4. The CDR3 extends over 14 amino acids. CDR1 and CDR2 from the germline V gene are SGHAT and FQDESV (reference sequence).

The rearrangement uses TRBV7-2 and TRBJ1-3; D perhaps matches TRBD1 (5 bases). The ends were cut back, 5 bases at V and 3 bases at J, with 17 bases in the middle. The V gene's germline CDR1 is SGHTA and CDR2 FQGNSA. CDR3 length: 16 amino acids. The CDR3 loop is CASSPQSRGGGNTIYF. The CDR3 DNA is TGTGCCAGCAGCCCACAGAGTAGGGGAGGTGGAAACACCATATATTTT.

This clone was observed a handful of times. The chain uses TRBV10-1 and TRBJ2-5, with D maybe TRBD1 (5 bases). CDR3 size: 12 residues. The V end lost 11 bases, the J end lost 4 bases, and 14 bases lay between the germline ends. Germline assignment: CDR1 WNHNN and CDR2 SYGVQD (reference sequence). CDR3 sequence reads: CAGPRVLETQYF. The DNA for the CDR3 is TGCGCCGGACCCAGGGTTCTAGAGACCCAGTACTTC.

V gene TRBV9 combines with J gene TRBJ2-2; 7 nucleotides align to TRBD2. The CDR3 is 17 amino acids. Germline CDR1 reads SGDLS; CDR2 reads YYNGEE. V shed 3 bases and J 1 base; nucleotides not matched to a gene: 9. The CDR3 reads CASSAAFRGGNTGELFF. In nucleotides, the CDR3 is TGTGCCAGCAGCGCCGCCTTTCGCGGGGGGAACACCGGGGAGCTGTTTTTT.

The chain is built from TRBV7-9 and TRBJ2-5; no reliable D call. Trimming took off 7 bases at V and 7 bases at J, with 13 bases between the two ends. CDR3 length: 12 amino acids. Germline V gene data show CDR1 as SEHNR and CDR2 as FQNEAQ (reference sequence). For the CDR3, the DNA is TGTGCCAGCACTTCGATGGCTGGGACCCAGTACTTC. Protein sequence: CASTSMAGTQYF.

The rearrangement links TRBV28 to TRBJ1-5, with 8 bases fitting TRBD1. V was clipped by 6 bases and J by 0 bases; unmatched bases: 10. Germline loops: CDR1 MDHEN, CDR2 SYDVKM. This CDR3 spans 17 amino acids. CDR3 DNA sequence: TGTGCCAGCAGCATCCGGACAGGGACGTATAGCAATCAGCCCCAGCATTTT. Translating gives CASSIRTGTYSNQPQHF. Variable domain in full (rest from reference TRBV28 and TRBJ1-5): DVKVTQSSRYLVKRTGEKVFLECVQDMDHENMFWYRQDPGLGLRLIYFSYDVKMKEKGDIPEGYSVSREKKERFSLILESASTNQTSMYLCASSIRTGTYSNQPQHFGDGTRLSIL.

The chain uses TRBV6-1 and TRBJ2-7, with D perhaps matching TRBD1 (7 bases). V dropped 11 bases and J dropped 1 base, with 15 bases sitting between them. CDR3 length: 13 amino acids. Germline CDR1 and CDR2: MNHNS and SASEGT. CDR3 sequence: CAAGTAFSYEQYF. The CDR3 DNA reads as TGTGCCGCGGGGACAGCTTTTTCCTACGAGCAGTACTTC.

This chain connects TRBV5-1 to TRBJ2-3; a possible D gene is TRBD2 (6 bases). Trimming shortened V by 4 bases and J by 0 bases, and 12 bases separated the two germline ends. Germline assignment: CDR1 SGHRS and CDR2 YFSETQ. The CDR3 sequence is 15 residues long. CDR3 protein: CASSPGTVSTDTQYF. The DNA of the CDR3 is TGCGCCAGCAGCCCCGGGACTGTTAGCACAGATACGCAGTATTTT.

This chain uses TRBV25-1 with TRBJ1-2; a weak D match, TRBD1 (5 bases). This CDR3 contains 18 residues. Germline V gene data show CDR1 as MGHDK and CDR2 as SYGVNS. Trimming removed 1 base at V and 1 base at J, with 19 bases between. CDR3 sequence: CASSELGGASQVNYGYTF. CDR3 in DNA: TGTGCCAGCAGTGAATTAGGTGGGGCTTCGCAAGTTAACTATGGCTACACCTTC.

J is TRBJ2-4 and V is TRBV5-6; possibly TRBD2 for D (5 bases). The CDR3 is made up of 16 amino acids. Germline V CDR1 and CDR2: SGHDT, YYEEEE. V lost 0 bases to trimming and J lost 0 bases, with 10 bases between them. This CDR3 reads CASSLGGALAKNIQYF. CDR3 DNA sequence: TGTGCCAGCAGCTTGGGGGGAGCCCTAGCCAAAAACATTCAGTACTTC.

The chain combines TRBV15 with TRBJ2-7; no firm D call. Per the germline V gene, CDR1 is LNHNV and CDR2 is YYDKDF (reference sequence). Deletions cut 1 base from V and 2 bases from J, with 9 bases between. The length of the CDR3 is 14 residues. The CDR3 DNA is TGTGCCACCAGCAGAGGCCCAGGAACCTACGAGCAGTACTTC. As protein: CATSRGPGTYEQYF.

V usage is TRBV18 and J usage is TRBJ1-3; unclear D gene. The V gene lost 2 bases and the J gene lost 2 bases, with 10 bases spanning the gap. The germline CDR1 and CDR2 sequences are KGHSH and LQKENI. This CDR3 is 15 amino acids long. DNA of the CDR3: TGTGCCAGCTCACCAGTGGAGCTCACTGGAAACACCATATATTTT. Amino acids: CASSPVELTGNTIYF. Complete variable domain (other parts from reference TRBV18 and TRBJ1-3): NAGVMQNPRHLVRRRGQEARLRCSPMKGHSHVYWYRQLPEEGLKFMVYLQKENIIDESGMPKERFSAEFPKEGPSILRIQQVVRGDSAAYFCASSPVELTGNTIYFGEGSWLTVV.

J is TRBJ1-2 and V is TRBV7-2, with 9 bases lining up with TRBD1. This CDR3 is built from 14 residues. V lost 5 bases, J lost 1 base, and 2 bases stayed unmatched. Germline V gene lookup returns CDR1 SGHTA and CDR2 FQGNSA. CDR3 residues: CASSVTGGNYGYTF. In DNA, the CDR3 is TGTGCCAGCAGCGTGACAGGGGGTAACTATGGCTACACCTTC.

V and J are TRBV2 and TRBJ2-5; TRBD2 matches 13 bases. The junction had 2 bases not matched to a gene; V was cut back by 9 bases and J by 4 bases. Germline V gene sequence: CDR1 SNHLY, CDR2 FYNNEI. The CDR3 consists of 13 residues. Here the CDR3 reads CASGLAGVETQYF. CDR3 DNA sequence: TGTGCCAGTGGACTAGCGGGAGTAGAGACCCAGTACTTC.

The chain carries TRBV11-2 and TRBJ2-1; D is perhaps TRBD1 (6 bases). This CDR3 spans 15 amino acids. The V gene lost 5 bases and the J gene lost 6 bases, with 17 bases spanning the gap. Germline assignment: CDR1 SGHAT and CDR2 FQNNGV. The CDR3 region is CASSRTGIFTNEQFF. CDR3 DNA sequence: TGTGCCAGCAGCCGAACAGGGATTTTTACCAATGAGCAGTTCTTC.

The chain combines TRBV5-1 with TRBJ2-5; D might be TRBD1 (5 bases). The CDR3 contains 12 residues. Per germline, CDR1 SGHRS and CDR2 YFSETQ. The germline V and J ends were trimmed by 4 bases and 3 bases, with 7 bases remaining between them. CDR3 sequence (DNA): TGCGCCAGCAGCCCCAGGGAAGAGACCCAGTACTTC. Protein product: CASSPREETQYF.

This clone showed up just once. The chain carries TRBV5-8 and TRBJ1-3; D possibly corresponds to TRBD1 (6 bases). This CDR3 has 16 residues. V gave up 1 base and J gave up 4 bases, with 15 bases separating them. CDR1 is SGHTS, CDR2 YDEGEE, per germline. The CDR3 sequence: CASSLLQGPGGNTIYF. The CDR3 DNA is TGTGCCAGCAGCTTGTTACAGGGCCCGGGGGGAAACACCATATATTTT. Supplemented by reference TRBV5-8 and TRBJ1-3, the full variable domain reads EAGVTQSPTHLIKTRGQQATLRCSPISGHTSVYWYQQALGLGLQFLLWYDEGEERNRGNFPPRFSGRQFPNYSSELNVNALELEDSALYLCASSLLQGPGGNTIYFGEGSWLTVV.

The chain has TRBV5-4 and TRBJ2-5; maybe TRBD1 (7 bases). Trimming took off 4 bases at V and 4 bases at J, with 20 bases between the two ends. Looked up from germline, CDR1 is SGHNT and CDR2 is YYREEE (reference sequence). The CDR3 is made up of 16 amino acids. CDR3 in amino acids: CASSRGTVMDRETQYF. CDR3 bases: TGTGCCAGCAGCCGCGGGACAGTTATGGATCGAGAGACCCAGTACTTC.

The CDR3 DNA reads as TGTGCCAGCAGTGATTTTCCCCCGGCCCAGCATTTT. Translation gives CASSDFPPAQHF. This chain joins TRBV6-1 and TRBJ1-5; D gene uncertain. Trimming took 3 bases from V and 11 from J, leaving 11 bases between them. Germline assignment: CDR1 MNHNS and CDR2 SASEGT. The CDR3 length is 12 residues.

The J gene is TRBJ2-3, the V gene TRBV30, with 11 nucleotides matching TRBD2. V dropped 5 bases and J dropped 1; count of bases not matched to a gene: 5. Per germline, CDR1 GTSNPN and CDR2 SVGIG (reference sequence). The length of the CDR3 is 15 residues. CDR3: CAWEIAGGRTDTQYF. The CDR3 nucleotides read TGTGCCTGGGAGATAGCGGGGGGGCGCACAGATACGCAGTATTTT.